This T cell receptor (beta chain) is from a study of blood T cell repertoires in COVID-19. Unmatched junction bases numbered 2, after V lost 5 bases and J lost 3 bases. The CDR3 is made up of 14 amino acids. Per germline, CDR1 MNHEY and CDR2 SVGAGI. Profiled with immunoSEQ multiplex PCR; TCRdb holds only in-frame clones, not every one. The repertoire holds some 58,000 clones, approximately 86% seen once, with more than 0.95% in the top ten. V gene TRBV6-5 combines with J gene TRBJ2-5; TRBD2 aligns across 11 bases. The sample was peripheral blood. This clonotype originated in a man between 40 and 49 years old with acute or convalescent COVID-19. The DNA of the CDR3 is TGTGCCAGCAGTACGGGACTAGCGGAAGAGACCCAGTACTTC. Residues: CASSTGLAEETQYF.